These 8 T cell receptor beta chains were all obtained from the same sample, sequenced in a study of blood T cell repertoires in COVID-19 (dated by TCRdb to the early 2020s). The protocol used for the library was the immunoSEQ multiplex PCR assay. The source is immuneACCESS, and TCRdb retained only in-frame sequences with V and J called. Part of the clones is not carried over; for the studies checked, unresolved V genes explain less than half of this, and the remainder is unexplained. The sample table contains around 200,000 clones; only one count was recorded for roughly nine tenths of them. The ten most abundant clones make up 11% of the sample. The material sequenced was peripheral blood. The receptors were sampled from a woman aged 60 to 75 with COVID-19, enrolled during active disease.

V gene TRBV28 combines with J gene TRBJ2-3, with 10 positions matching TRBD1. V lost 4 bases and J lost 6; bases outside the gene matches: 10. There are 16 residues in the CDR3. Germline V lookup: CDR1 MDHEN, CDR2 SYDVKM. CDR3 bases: TGTGCCAGCAGTTCCCTCGGACAGGGGGTGTCGGATACGCAGTATTTT. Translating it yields CASSSLGQGVSDTQYF.

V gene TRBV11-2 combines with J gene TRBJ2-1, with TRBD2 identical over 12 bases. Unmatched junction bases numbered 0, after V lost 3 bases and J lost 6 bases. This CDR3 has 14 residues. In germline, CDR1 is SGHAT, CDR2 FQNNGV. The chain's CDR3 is CASSLGLAGNEQFF. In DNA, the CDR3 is TGTGCCAGCAGCTTGGGACTAGCGGGCAATGAGCAGTTCTTC.

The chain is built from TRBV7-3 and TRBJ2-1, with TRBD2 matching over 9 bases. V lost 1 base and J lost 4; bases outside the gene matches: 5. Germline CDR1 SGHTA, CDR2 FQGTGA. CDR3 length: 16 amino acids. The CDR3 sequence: CASSLKAGGLYNEQFF. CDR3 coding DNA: TGTGCCAGCAGCTTAAAGGCGGGAGGGTTATACAATGAGCAGTTCTTC.

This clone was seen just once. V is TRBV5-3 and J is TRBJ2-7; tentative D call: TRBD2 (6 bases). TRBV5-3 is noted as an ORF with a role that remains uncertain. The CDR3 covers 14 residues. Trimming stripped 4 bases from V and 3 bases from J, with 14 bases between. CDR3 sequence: CARSRLVPGYEQYF. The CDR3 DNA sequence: TGTGCCAGAAGCCGACTAGTCCCGGGCTACGAGCAGTACTTC.

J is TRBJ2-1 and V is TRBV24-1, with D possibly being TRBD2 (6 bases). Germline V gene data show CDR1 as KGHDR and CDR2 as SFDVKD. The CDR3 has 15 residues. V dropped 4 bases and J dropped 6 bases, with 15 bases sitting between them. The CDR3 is CATSELATGINEQFF. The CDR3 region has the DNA TGTGCCACCAGTGAACTAGCAACGGGAATCAATGAGCAGTTCTTC.

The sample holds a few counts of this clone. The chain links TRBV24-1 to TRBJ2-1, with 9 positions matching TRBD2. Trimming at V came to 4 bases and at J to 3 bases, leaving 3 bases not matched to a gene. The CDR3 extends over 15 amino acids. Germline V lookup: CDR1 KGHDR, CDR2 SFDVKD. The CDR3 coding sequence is TGTGCCACCAGTGACCCTAGCGGGATCTACAATGAGCAGTTCTTC. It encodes CATSDPSGIYNEQFF.

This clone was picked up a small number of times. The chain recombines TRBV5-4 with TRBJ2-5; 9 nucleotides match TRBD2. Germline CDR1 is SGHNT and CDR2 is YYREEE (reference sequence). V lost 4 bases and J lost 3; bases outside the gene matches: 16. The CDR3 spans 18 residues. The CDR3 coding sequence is TGTGCCAGCAGCCCCGCCCCACTTCGACTAGCGGATAAAGAGACCCAGTACTTC. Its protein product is CASSPAPLRLADKETQYF. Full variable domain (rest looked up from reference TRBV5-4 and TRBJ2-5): ETGVTQSPTHLIKTRGQQVTLRCSSQSGHNTVSWYQQALGQGPQFIFQYYREEENGRGNFPPRFSGLQFPNYSSELNVNALELDDSALYLCASSPAPLRLADKETQYFGPGTRLLVL.

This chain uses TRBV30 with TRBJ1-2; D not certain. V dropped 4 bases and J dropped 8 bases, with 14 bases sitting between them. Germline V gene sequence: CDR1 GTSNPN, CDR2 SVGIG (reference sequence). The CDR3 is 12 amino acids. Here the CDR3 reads CAWTRIGLGYTF. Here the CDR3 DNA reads TGTGCCTGGACCCGGATCGGGTTGGGCTACACCTTC.